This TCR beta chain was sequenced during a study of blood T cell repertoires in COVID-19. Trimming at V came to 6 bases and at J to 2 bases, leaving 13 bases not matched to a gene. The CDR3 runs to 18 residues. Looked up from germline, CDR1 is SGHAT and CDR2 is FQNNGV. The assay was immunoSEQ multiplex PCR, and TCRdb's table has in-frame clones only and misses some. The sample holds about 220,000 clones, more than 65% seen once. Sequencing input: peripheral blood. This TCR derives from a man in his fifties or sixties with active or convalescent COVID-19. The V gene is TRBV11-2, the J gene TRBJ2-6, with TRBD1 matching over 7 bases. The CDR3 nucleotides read TGTGCCAGCAGTGGACGGACAGGAACCTTCACTGGGGCCAACGTCCTGACTTTC. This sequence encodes CASSGRTGTFTGANVLTF.